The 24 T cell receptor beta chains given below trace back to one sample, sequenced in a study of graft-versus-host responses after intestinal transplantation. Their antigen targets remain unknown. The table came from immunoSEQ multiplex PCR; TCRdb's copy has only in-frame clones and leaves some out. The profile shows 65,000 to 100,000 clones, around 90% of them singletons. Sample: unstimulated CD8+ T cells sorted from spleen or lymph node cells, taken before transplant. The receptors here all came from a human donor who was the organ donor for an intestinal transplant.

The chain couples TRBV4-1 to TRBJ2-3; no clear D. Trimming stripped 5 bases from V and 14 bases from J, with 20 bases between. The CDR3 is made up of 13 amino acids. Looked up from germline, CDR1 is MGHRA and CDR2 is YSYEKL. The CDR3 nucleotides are TGCGCCAGCAGCTCAGCGCTCAAACTAAGACCGTATTTT. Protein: CASSSALKLRPYF.

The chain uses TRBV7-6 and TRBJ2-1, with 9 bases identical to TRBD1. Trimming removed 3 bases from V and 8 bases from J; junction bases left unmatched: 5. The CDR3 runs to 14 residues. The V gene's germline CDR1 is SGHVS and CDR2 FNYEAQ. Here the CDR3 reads CASSLGTGRDEQFF. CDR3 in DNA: TGTGCCAGCAGCTTGGGGACAGGGCGCGATGAGCAGTTCTTC.

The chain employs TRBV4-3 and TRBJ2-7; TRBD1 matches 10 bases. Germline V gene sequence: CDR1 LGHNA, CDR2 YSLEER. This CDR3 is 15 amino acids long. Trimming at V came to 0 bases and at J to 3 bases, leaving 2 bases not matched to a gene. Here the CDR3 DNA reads TGCGCCAGCAGCCAAGATAGGACAGGGGGCTACGAGCAGTACTTC. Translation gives CASSQDRTGGYEQYF.

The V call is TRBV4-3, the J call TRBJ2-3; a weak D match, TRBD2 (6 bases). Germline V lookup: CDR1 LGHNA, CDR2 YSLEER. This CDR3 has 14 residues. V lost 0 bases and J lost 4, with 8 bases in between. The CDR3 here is CASSQEVAADTQYF. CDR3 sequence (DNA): TGCGCCAGCAGCCAAGAGGTAGCGGCAGATACGCAGTATTTT.

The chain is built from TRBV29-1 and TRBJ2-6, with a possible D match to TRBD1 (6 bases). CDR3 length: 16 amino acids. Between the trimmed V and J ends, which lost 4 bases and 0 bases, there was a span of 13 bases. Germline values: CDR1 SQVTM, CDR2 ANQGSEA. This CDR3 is CSVAGQPNSGANVLTF. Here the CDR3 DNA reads TGCAGCGTTGCCGGACAGCCGAACTCTGGGGCCAACGTCCTGACTTTC.

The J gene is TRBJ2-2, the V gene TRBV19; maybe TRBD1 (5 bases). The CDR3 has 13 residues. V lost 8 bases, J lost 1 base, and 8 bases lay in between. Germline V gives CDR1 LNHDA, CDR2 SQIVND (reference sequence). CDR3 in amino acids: CASVGQNTGELFF. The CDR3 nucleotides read TGTGCCAGTGTGGGGCAGAACACCGGGGAGCTGTTTTTT.

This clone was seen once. The CDR3 sequence: CASSQDLSETYNEQFF. In DNA, the CDR3 is TGCGCCAGCAGCCAAGATCTGAGTGAGACCTACAATGAGCAGTTCTTC. V gene TRBV4-3 combines with J gene TRBJ2-1, with D unclear. The CDR3 has 16 residues. Germline assignment: CDR1 LGHNA and CDR2 YSLEER. V dropped 0 bases and J dropped 2 bases, with 11 bases sitting between them.

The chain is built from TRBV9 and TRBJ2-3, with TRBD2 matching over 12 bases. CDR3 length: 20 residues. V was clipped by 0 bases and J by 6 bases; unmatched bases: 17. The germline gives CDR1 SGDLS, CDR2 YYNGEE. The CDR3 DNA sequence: TGTGCCAGCAGCGTAGTCGAGCCTAGCGGGGGGGCGTTCTATCTGGATACGCAGTATTTT. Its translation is CASSVVEPSGGAFYLDTQYF.

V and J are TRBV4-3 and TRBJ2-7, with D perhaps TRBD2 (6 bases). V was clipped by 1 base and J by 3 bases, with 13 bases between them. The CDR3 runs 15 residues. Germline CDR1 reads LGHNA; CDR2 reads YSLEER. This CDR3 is CASSQGPSGSYEQYF. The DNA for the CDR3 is TGCGCCAGCAGCCAAGGCCCCTCCGGGAGCTACGAGCAGTACTTC.

CDR3: CASSLGFGTVYNEQFF. DNA for the CDR3: TGTGCCAGCAGCTTAGGGTTCGGGACAGTATACAATGAGCAGTTCTTC. The V gene is TRBV11-2, the J gene TRBJ2-1, with 7 bases that match TRBD1. The V and J ends lost 1 base and 4 bases, in that order; junction bases with no gene match: 7. The germline CDR1 and CDR2 sequences are SGHAT and FQNNGV. This CDR3 contains 16 residues.

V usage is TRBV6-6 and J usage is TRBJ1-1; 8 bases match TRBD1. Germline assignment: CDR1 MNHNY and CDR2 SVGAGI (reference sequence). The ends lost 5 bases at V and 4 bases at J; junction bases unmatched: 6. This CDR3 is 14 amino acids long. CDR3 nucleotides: TGTGCCAGCAGTACATCGACAGGGGCCACTGAAGCTTTCTTT. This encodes CASSTSTGATEAFF.

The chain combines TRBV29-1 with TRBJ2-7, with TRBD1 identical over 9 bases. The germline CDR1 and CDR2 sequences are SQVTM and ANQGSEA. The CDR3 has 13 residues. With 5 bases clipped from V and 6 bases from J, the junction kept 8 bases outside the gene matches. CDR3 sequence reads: CSVLGQGSLEQYF. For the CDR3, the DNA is TGCAGCGTTCTGGGACAGGGAAGCCTCGAGCAGTACTTC.

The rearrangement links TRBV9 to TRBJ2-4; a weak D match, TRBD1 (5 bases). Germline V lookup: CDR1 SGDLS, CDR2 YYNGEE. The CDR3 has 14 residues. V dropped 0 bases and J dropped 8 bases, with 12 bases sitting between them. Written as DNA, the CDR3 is TGTGCCAGCAGCGTAGGGGGCCTCTTGGACATTCAGTACTTC. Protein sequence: CASSVGGLLDIQYF.

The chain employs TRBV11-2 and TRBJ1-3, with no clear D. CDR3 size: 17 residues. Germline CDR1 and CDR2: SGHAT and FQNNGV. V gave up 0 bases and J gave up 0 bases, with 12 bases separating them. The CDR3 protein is CASSLDPFLASGNTIYF. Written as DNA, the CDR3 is TGTGCCAGCAGCTTAGATCCTTTCCTGGCCTCTGGAAACACCATATATTTT.

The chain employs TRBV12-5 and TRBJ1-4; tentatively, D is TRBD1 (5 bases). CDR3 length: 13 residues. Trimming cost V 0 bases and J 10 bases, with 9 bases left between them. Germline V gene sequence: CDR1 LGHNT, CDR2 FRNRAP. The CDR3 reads CASGLVWGGKLFF. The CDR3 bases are TGTGCTAGTGGTTTGGTATGGGGGGGAAAACTGTTTTTT. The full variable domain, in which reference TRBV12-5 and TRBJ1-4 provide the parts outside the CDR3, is DARVTQTPRHKVTEMGQEVTMRCQPILGHNTVFWYRQTMMQGLELLAYFRNRAPLDDSGMPKDRFSAEMPDATLATLKIQPSEPRDSAVYFCASGLVWGGKLFFGSGTQLSVL.

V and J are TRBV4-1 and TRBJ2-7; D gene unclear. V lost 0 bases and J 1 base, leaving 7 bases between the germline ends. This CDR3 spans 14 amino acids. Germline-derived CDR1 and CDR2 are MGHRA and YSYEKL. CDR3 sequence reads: CASSQDSLSYEQYF. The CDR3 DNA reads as TGCGCCAGCAGCCAAGATAGCCTTTCCTACGAGCAGTACTTC.

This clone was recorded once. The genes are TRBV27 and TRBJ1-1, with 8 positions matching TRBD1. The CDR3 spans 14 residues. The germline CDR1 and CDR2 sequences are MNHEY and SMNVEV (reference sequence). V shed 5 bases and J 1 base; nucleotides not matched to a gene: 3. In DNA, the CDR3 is TGTGCCAGCAGTAAGGGACAGGCGAACACTGAAGCTTTCTTT. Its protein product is CASSKGQANTEAFF.

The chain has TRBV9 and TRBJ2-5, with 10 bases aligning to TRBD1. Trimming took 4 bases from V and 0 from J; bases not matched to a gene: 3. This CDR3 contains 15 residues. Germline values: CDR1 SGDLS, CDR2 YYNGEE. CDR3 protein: CASSLGQGYQETQYF. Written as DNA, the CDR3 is TGTGCCAGCAGCCTGGGACAGGGGTACCAAGAGACCCAGTACTTC.

The CDR3 DNA reads as TGTGCCAGCAGCGTAGGTAGGGTGACAGGAAGATACGAGCAGTACTTC. Protein: CASSVGRVTGRYEQYF. This chain uses TRBV9 with TRBJ2-7, with a weak D call TRBD1 (6 bases). The germline V gene encodes CDR1 SGDLS and CDR2 YYNGEE. The CDR3 contains 16 residues. Trimming stripped 0 bases from V and 4 bases from J, with 17 bases between.

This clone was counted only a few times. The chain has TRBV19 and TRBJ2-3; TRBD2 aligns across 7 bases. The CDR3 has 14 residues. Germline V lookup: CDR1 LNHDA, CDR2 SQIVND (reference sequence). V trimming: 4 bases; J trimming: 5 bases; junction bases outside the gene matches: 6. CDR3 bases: TGTGCCAGTAGTACGGGGGGACGCATAGATACGCAGTATTTT. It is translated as CASSTGGRIDTQYF.

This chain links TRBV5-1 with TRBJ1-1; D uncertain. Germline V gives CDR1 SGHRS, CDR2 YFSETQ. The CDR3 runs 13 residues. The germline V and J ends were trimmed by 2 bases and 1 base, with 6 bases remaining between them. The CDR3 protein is CASSFTGNTEAFF. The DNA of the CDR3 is TGCGCCAGCAGCTTCACGGGGAACACTGAAGCTTTCTTT.

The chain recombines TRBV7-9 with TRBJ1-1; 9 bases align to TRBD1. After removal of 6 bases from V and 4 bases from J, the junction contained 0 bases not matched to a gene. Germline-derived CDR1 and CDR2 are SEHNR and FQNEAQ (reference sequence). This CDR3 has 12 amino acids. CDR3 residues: CASRTGGTEAFF. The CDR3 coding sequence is TGTGCCAGCAGGACAGGGGGCACTGAAGCTTTCTTT.

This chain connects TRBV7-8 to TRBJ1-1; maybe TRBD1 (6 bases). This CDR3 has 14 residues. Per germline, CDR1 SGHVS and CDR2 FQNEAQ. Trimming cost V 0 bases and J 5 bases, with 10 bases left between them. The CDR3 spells CASSLAPGETEAFF. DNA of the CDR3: TGTGCCAGCAGCTTAGCCCCAGGGGAGACTGAAGCTTTCTTT.

CDR3 region: CASSRDWASGGLEQYF. CDR3 DNA: TGCGCCAGCAGCCGGGATTGGGCTAGCGGGGGCTTGGAGCAGTACTTC. The chain employs TRBV4-3 and TRBJ2-7; 10 bases match TRBD2. The trim removed 4 bases at V and 7 bases at J, leaving 13 bases unmatched. CDR3 length: 16 amino acids. CDR1 is LGHNA and CDR2 is YSLEER in the germline V gene.